This T cell receptor beta chain stems from a study of blood T cell repertoires in COVID-19. Across the study: The United States, Italy and Spain supplied acute and convalescent COVID-19 samples. T cells, B-cell-depleted T cells, or PBMCs provided the cDNA or gDNA that served as material.

Original handling: Nucleated cell counts were estimated from reference gene primer amplification. Sequenced by immunoSEQ multiplex PCR; TCRdb stores in-frame clones only, minus some. V, J and clone size are those of that table, while D and trimming were read from the DNA. The top ten hold approximately 12% of the sample, which has about 230,000 clones, nearly 90% seen once. In this sample, this clone turned up a few times. CDR1 and CDR2 from the germline V gene are KGHSH and LQKENI. This CDR3 is 14 amino acids long. Trimming shortened V by 1 base and J by 3 bases, and 10 bases separated the two germline ends.

The sequencing input was peripheral blood. The sequence derives from a woman aged 18-29 years who had recovered from COVID-19. The V gene is TRBV18, the J gene TRBJ2-7, with TRBD2 as a possible D gene (6 bases). The CDR3 spells CASSPLAVYYEQYF. Written as DNA, the CDR3 is TGTGCCAGCTCACCACTAGCGGTTTACTACGAGCAGTACTTC. The full variable domain, in which reference TRBV18 and TRBJ2-7 provide the parts outside the CDR3, is NAGVMQNPRHLVRRRGQEARLRCSPMKGHSHVYWYRQLPEEGLKFMVYLQKENIIDESGMPKERFSAEFPKEGPSILRIQQVVRGDSAAYFCASSPLAVYYEQYFGPGTRLTVT.